The source of this T cell receptor (beta chain) is a study of blood T cells in healthy people across ages. Study-level points and caveats: CMV status of donors was unknown, possibly confounding expanded clonotype changes. What prevented conclusive comparison of naive and antigen-experienced cells was that PBMCs were unsorted.

The germline V gene has CDR1 MGHRA and CDR2 YSYEKL. The germline V and J ends were trimmed by 1 base and 4 bases, with 14 bases remaining between them. The CDR3 runs 16 residues. Donor samples were obtained from healthy Caucasian individuals from Russia, aged about 6 to 95. With a J-beta primer mix and a sample-barcoded 5' primer, a second PCR ran roughly 6 to 11 cycles. Every cDNA molecule bore a tag from a template-switch adaptor containing 12 random nucleotides. From the 5' RACE reads, TCRdb called clonotypes with MiXCR, one entry per CDR3 protein. This sample carries about 1.4 million distinct CDR3 sequences, approximately 59% of them seen once, and the ten largest clones take roughly 7%. As regards this clonotype: The antigen is not known.

The sequencing input was blood. This chain joins TRBV4-1 and TRBJ1-5; TRBD1 is a possible D gene (5 bases). This TCR was sampled from a man aged 18 to 35 in good health. The CDR3 DNA is TGCGCCAGCAGCCAAGGGAGGACATCCGGAAATCAGCCCCAGCATTTT. Amino acids: CASSQGRTSGNQPQHF.